This paragraph covers one T cell receptor (beta chain) sequence. The data were produced by immunoSEQ multiplex PCR, yet TCRdb's version contains in-frame clones alone and is incomplete. The table includes tens of thousands of clones, roughly 89% detected once. These data are taken from a study of T cell changes during pregnancy in multiple sclerosis. Germline CDR1 SGDLS, CDR2 YYNGEE. Between the trimmed V and J ends, which lost 0 bases and 7 bases, there was a span of 13 bases. The CDR3 runs to 14 residues. The chain employs TRBV9 and TRBJ1-1, with a weak D call TRBD1 (6 bases). The sequencing used CD4+ T cells from peripheral blood mononuclear cells, collected in the first trimester of pregnancy. This sequence was found in a female donor with multiple sclerosis, enrolled in a pregnancy study. CDR3 in DNA: TGTGCCAGCAGCGTAGGACAGGACAGTGGTGAAGCTTTCTTT. This translates into CASSVGQDSGEAFF.